This T cell receptor (beta chain) was recovered during a study of neurological immune-mediated disorders. Study findings and constraints: CDR3 amino acid sequences found in expanded clones were never shared across subjects, suggesting private repertoires in all groups.

This clonotype showed up many times. Its matching antigen is unknown. V lost 0 bases, J lost 2 bases, and 6 bases stayed unmatched. This CDR3 spans 15 amino acids. Per germline, CDR1 SQVTM and CDR2 ANQGSEA. TCRdb re-called the 5' RACE reads with MiXCR, one entry per CDR3 protein. The sample includes fewer than 20,000 distinct CDR3 sequences, roughly 3.5% of them seen just once. The T cells used for sorted libraries numbered about 970,000, either CD4+ or CD8+. The sequence was collected from a woman aged 40 to 50 in good health. The material sequenced was CD8+ T cells from blood. The chain links TRBV29-1 to TRBJ1-2; the match to TRBD1 covers 7 bases. This chain's CDR3 is CSVEDRSQGNYGYTF. The DNA for the CDR3 is TGCAGCGTTGAAGATAGATCACAGGGGAACTATGGCTACACCTTC.